The sequence of this TCR beta chain was determined in a study of vaccination effects on CD4 cells after COVID-19. Study summary: ViraFEST assay sequencing came after antigen-specific CD4+ T cells were expanded with viral peptide pools.

Clones were read by immunoSEQ multiplex PCR, and TCRdb kept only the in-frame ones, dropping some. The repertoire holds tens of thousands of clones, with roughly 80% as singletons. Subsequent to a culture period of under twelve days, CD4+ T cells were isolated. The participants, recipients of two vaccine doses, got either BNT162b2 or mRNA-1273. Nobody among the vaccine recipients had prior SARS-CoV-2 infection (nucleocapsid antibodies were negative). Half-medium exchanges with IL-2 medium took place on days 3 and 7. This CDR3 is 14 amino acids long. Germline lookup yields CDR1 KGHSH and CDR2 LQKENI. V lost 1 base and J lost 8, with 12 bases in between. Turning to this clone: Its antigen is as yet unknown.

This chain connects TRBV18 to TRBJ2-1; D may be TRBD1 (6 bases). The specimen was CD4+ T cells from PBMCs cultured without peptide, collected after COVID-19 vaccination. The receptor comes from a human donor who received a COVID-19 vaccine. The CDR3 sequence: CASSPQGTSHEQFF. In nucleotides, the CDR3 is TGTGCCAGCTCACCACAAGGGACATCCCATGAGCAGTTCTTC.